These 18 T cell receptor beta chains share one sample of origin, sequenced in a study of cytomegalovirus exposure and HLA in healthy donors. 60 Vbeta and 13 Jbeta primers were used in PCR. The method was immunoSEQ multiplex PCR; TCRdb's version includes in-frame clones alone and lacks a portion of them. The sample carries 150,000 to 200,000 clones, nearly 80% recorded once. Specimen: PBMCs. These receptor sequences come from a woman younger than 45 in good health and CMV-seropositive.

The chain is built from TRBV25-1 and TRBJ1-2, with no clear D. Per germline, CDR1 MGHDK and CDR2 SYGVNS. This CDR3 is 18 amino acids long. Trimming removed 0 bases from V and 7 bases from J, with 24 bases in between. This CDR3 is CASSEYGVRWAPEGGYTF. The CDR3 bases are TGTGCCAGCAGTGAATATGGGGTTCGATGGGCCCCCGAGGGTGGCTACACCTTC.

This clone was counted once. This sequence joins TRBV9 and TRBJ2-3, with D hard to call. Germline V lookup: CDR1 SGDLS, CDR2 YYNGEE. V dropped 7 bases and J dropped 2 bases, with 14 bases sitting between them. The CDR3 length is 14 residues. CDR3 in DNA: TGTGCCAGCTCAGGTGTAGGTAACACAGATACGCAGTATTTT. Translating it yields CASSGVGNTDTQYF.

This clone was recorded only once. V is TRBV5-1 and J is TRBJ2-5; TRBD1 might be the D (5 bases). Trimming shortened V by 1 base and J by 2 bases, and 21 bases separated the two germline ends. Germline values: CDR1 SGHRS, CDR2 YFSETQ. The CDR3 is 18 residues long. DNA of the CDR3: TGCGCCAGCAGCTTGACATTGGGTCCCAGACAGTTACAAGAGACCCAGTACTTC. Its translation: CASSLTLGPRQLQETQYF.

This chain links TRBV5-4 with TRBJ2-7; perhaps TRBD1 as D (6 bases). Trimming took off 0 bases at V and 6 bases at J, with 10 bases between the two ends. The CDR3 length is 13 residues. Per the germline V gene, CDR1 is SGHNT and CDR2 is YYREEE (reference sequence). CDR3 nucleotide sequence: TGTGCCAGCAGCTTGGGATGGGACACCGAGCAGTACTTC. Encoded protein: CASSLGWDTEQYF. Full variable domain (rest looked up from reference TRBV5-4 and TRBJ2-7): ETGVTQSPTHLIKTRGQQVTLRCSSQSGHNTVSWYQQALGQGPQFIFQYYREEENGRGNFPPRFSGLQFPNYSSELNVNALELDDSALYLCASSLGWDTEQYFGPGTRLTVT.

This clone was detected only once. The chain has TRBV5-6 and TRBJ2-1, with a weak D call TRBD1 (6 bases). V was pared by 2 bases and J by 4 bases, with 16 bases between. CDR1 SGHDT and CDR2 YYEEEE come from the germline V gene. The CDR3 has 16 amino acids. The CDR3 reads CASSLGTPSNYNEQFF. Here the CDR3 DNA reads TGTGCCAGCAGCTTAGGGACACCTTCCAATTACAATGAGCAGTTCTTC.

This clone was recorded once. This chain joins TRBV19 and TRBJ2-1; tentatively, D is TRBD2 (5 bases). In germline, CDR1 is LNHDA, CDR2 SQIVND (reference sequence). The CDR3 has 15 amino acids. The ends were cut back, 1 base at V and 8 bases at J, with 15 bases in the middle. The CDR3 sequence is CASSIGWASTDEQFF. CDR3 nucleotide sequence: TGTGCCAGTAGTATAGGGTGGGCTAGCACCGATGAGCAGTTCTTC.

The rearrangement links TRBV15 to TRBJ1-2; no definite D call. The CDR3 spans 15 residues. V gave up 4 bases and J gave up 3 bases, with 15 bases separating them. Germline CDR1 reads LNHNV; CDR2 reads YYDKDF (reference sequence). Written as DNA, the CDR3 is TGTGCCACCAGCACATGGGCCGGCCCGGACTATGGCTACACCTTC. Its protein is CATSTWAGPDYGYTF. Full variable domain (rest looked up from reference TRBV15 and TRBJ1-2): DAMVIQNPRYQVTQFGKPVTLSCSQTLNHNVMYWYQQKSSQAPKLLFHYYDKDFNNEADTPDNFQSRRPNTSFCFLDIRSPGLGDTAMYLCATSTWAGPDYGYTFGSGTRLTVV.

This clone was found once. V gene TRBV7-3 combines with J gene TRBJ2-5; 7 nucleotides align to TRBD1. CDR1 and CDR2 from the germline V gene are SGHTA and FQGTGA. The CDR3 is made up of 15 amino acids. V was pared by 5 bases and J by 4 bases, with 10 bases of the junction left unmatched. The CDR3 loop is CASSELGGAGETQYF. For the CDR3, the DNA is TGTGCCAGCAGCGAACTAGGGGGCGCAGGAGAGACCCAGTACTTC.

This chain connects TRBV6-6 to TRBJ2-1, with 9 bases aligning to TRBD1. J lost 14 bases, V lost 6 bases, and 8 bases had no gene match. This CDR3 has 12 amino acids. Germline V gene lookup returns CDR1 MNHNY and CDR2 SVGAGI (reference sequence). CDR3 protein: CASRDRGVSEFF. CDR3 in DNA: TGTGCCAGCAGGGACAGGGGCGTCTCCGAGTTCTTC.

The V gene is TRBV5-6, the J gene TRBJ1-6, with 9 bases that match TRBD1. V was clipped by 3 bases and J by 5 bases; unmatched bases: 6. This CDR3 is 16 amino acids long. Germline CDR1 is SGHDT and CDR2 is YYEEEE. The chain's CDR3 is CASSSGTGHNNSPLHF. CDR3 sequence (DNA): TGTGCCAGCAGCTCCGGGACAGGGCATAATAATTCACCCCTCCACTTT.

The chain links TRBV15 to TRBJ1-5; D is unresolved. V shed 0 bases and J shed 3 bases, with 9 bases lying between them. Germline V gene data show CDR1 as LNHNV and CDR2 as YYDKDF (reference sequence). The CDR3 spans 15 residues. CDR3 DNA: TGTGCCACCAGCAGAGACCTATCCCCCAATCAGCCCCAGCATTTT. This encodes CATSRDLSPNQPQHF.

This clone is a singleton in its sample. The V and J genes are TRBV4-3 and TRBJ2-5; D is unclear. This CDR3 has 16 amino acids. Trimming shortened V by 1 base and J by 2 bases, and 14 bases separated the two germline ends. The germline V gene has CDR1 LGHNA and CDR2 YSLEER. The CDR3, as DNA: TGCGCCAGCAGCCAAGTGTCCCTGACGGGTCAAGAGACCCAGTACTTC. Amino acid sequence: CASSQVSLTGQETQYF.

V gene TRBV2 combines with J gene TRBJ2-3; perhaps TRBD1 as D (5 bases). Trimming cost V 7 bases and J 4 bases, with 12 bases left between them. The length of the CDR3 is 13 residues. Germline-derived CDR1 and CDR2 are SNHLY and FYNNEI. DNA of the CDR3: TGTGCCAGCACTACCCAGGGCCCAGATACGCAGTATTTT. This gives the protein CASTTQGPDTQYF.

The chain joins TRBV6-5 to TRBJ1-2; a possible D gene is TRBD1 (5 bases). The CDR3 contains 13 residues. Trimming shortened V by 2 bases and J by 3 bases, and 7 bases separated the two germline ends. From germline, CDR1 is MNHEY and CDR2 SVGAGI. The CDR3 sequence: CASSYDRDYGYTF. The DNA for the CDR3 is TGTGCCAGCAGTTACGACAGAGACTATGGCTACACCTTC.

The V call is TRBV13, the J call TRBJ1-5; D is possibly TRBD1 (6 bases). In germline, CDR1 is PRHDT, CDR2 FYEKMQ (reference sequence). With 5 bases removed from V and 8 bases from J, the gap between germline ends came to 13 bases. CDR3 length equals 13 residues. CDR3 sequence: CASSLGQREPQHF. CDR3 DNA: TGTGCCAGCAGCCTCGGACAGCGTGAGCCCCAGCATTTT.

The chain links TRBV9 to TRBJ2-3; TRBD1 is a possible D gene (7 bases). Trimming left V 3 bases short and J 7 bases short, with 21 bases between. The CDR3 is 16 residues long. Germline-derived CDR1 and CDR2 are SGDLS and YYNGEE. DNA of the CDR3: TGTGCCAGCAGCGCAAATAGTCAGGGGGGCCTTTATACGCAGTATTTT. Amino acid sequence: CASSANSQGGLYTQYF.

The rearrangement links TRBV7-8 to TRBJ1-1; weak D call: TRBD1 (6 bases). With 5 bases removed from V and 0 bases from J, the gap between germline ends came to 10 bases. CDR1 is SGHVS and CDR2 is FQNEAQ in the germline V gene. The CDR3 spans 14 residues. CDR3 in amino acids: CASSTDSLNTEAFF. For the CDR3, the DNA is TGTGCCAGCAGCACGGACAGCCTGAACACTGAAGCTTTCTTT.

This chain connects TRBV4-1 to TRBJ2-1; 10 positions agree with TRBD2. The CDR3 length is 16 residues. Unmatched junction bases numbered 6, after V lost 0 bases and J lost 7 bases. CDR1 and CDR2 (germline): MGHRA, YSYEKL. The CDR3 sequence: CASSQDLTSGPNEQFF. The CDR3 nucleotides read TGCGCCAGCAGCCAAGATCTGACTAGCGGGCCTAATGAGCAGTTCTTC.